This T cell receptor beta chain was captured in a study of glioma-infiltrating T cells after dendritic cell vaccination. Study outcomes and limitations: Higher TCR clonality did not directly relate to longer survival.

The V end was cut by 4 bases, the J end by 0 bases, with 12 bases between. The CDR3 runs 15 residues. Looked up from germline, CDR1 is SGHDT and CDR2 is YYEEEE. Time point of the sample: after dendritic cell vaccination, including at tumor progression/relapse. None of the glioblastoma patients had an isocitrate dehydrogenase mutation. PBMC were collected before vaccination, two weeks after the third vaccination, and at progression. Amplification used 60 V beta primers and 13 J beta primers. Only in-frame clones appear in the TCRdb table, and some are missing; sequencing was by immunoSEQ multiplex PCR. The sample yields approximately 93,000 clones, around 85% seen once. In regard to this clone: Its antigen remains unidentified. The sample contains more than one DNA sequence encoding this CDR3.

This chain links TRBV5-6 with TRBJ2-3; possibly TRBD1 for D (5 bases). This sample comprised blood, obtained after dendritic cell vaccination. The TCR was taken from a human donor with glioblastoma. In nucleotides, the CDR3 is TGTGCCAGCAGCCCCAGACAGTCGAGCACAGATACGCAGTATTTT. It is translated as CASSPRQSSTDTQYF. Looking up the rest from reference TRBV5-6 and TRBJ2-3 gives the full variable domain: DAGVTQSPTHLIKTRGQQVTLRCSPKSGHDTVSWYQQALGQGPQFIFQYYEEEERQRGNFPDRFSGHQFPNYSSELNVNALLLGDSALYLCASSPRQSSTDTQYFGPGTRLTVL.